The next 30 T cell receptor beta chains were all read from a single sample in a study of identical twins. Each CDR3 protein gets one entry after TCRdb re-called the 5' RACE reads with MiXCR. The data show under 350,000 distinct CDR3 sequences, roughly 10% seen once. The sample was also linked to a second study, of yellow fever vaccine responses in identical twins.

Sequencing was carried out using CD8+ T cells sorted from blood. All receptors come from a young woman in good health.

The chain couples TRBV5-1 to TRBJ2-3; D unclear. The germline gives CDR1 SGHRS, CDR2 YFSETQ. V lost 4 bases and J lost 4, with 10 bases in between. CDR3 length: 13 residues. CDR3 loop: CASSTQQADTQYF. The CDR3 DNA follows: TGCGCCAGCAGCACTCAGCAGGCAGATACGCAGTATTTT.

This clonotype was seen many times. The chain recombines TRBV6-6 with TRBJ1-2; weak D call: TRBD1 (5 bases). The length of the CDR3 is 11 residues. CDR1 and CDR2 from the germline V gene are MNHNY and SVGAGI (reference sequence). V was shortened by 10 bases and J by 7 bases, with 13 bases between the two germline ends. CDR3: CAIRDVPGYTF. For the CDR3, the DNA is TGTGCCATTAGGGACGTTCCTGGCTACACCTTC.

This chain links TRBV29-1 with TRBJ1-2, with D perhaps TRBD1 (6 bases). The CDR3 runs 13 residues. Trimming removed 4 bases from V and 3 bases from J, with 12 bases in between. Germline V lookup: CDR1 SQVTM, CDR2 ANQGSEA. CDR3 sequence (DNA): TGCAGCGTTGTGTGGGGGCTAGACTATGGCTACACCTTC. Translating gives CSVVWGLDYGYTF.

This clonotype was observed a handful of times. The rearrangement uses TRBV6-1 and TRBJ2-6; no clear D. V dropped 0 bases and J dropped 1 base, with 1 base sitting between them. The CDR3 runs to 14 residues. Per the germline V gene, CDR1 is MNHNS and CDR2 is SASEGT. The CDR3 nucleotides are TGTGCCAGCAGTGAAGCGTCTGGGGCCAACGTCCTGACTTTC. It codes for CASSEASGANVLTF.

This clonotype was recorded a few times. V usage is TRBV5-1 and J usage is TRBJ2-7, with D unresolved. Germline V gene lookup returns CDR1 SGHRS and CDR2 YFSETQ. The CDR3 length is 13 residues. V was clipped by 0 bases and J by 2 bases, with 6 bases between them. The CDR3 nucleotides read TGCGCCAGCAGCTTGGACGGTCCCTACGAGCAGTACTTC. Its translation is CASSLDGPYEQYF.

This clonotype was found many times. The chain uses TRBV2 and TRBJ2-1, with TRBD2 matching over 9 bases. Germline V gene lookup returns CDR1 SNHLY and CDR2 FYNNEI. V lost 6 bases and J lost 8; bases outside the gene matches: 5. This CDR3 comprises 13 residues. CDR3 bases: TGTGCCAGCAGACCAGCGGGAGGAGATGAGCAGTTCTTC. Encoded protein: CASRPAGGDEQFF. Filled out from reference TRBV2 and TRBJ2-1, the complete variable domain reads EPEVTQTPSHQVTQMGQEVILRCVPISNHLYFYWYRQILGQKVEFLVSFYNNEISEKSEIFDDQFSVERPDGSNFTLKIRSTKLEDSAMYFCASRPAGGDEQFFGPGTRLTVL.

The chain employs TRBV15 and TRBJ1-6; perhaps TRBD1 as D (5 bases). Trimming cost V 2 bases and J 7 bases, with 12 bases left between them. Germline values: CDR1 LNHNV, CDR2 YYDKDF (reference sequence). CDR3 length: 15 amino acids. CDR3 loop: CATSRPRDGNSPLHF. CDR3 nucleotide sequence: TGTGCCACCAGCAGACCGCGGGACGGGAATTCACCCCTCCACTTT.

This clonotype appeared many times. The CDR3 DNA reads as TGTGCCAGCAGTTTAGACCGGGACGTAGAAAACTATGGCTACACCTTC. Protein sequence: CASSLDRDVENYGYTF. The chain uses TRBV12-3 or TRBV12-4 and TRBJ1-2; a weak D match, TRBD1 (5 bases). The CDR3 extends over 16 amino acids. The V and J ends lost 1 base and 2 bases respectively, with 14 bases between them.

Comments on this clonotype: At one of its ends the junction is not consistent with the germline gene, which may arise from a read error. The rearrangement links TRBV25-1 to TRBJ2-1; 13 bases align to TRBD2. Looked up from germline, CDR1 is MGHDK and CDR2 is SYGVNS. The CDR3 runs 15 residues. CDR3 coding DNA: TGTGCCAGCAGCCTGACTAGCGGGGGGACTAATGAGCAATTCTTC. This sequence encodes CASSLTSGGTNEQFF.

This sequence joins TRBV7-3 and TRBJ2-5; D may be TRBD1 (6 bases). Germline assignment: CDR1 SGHTA and CDR2 FQGTGA. The CDR3 spans 16 residues. The ends were cut back, 4 bases at V and 5 bases at J, with 20 bases in the middle. DNA for the CDR3: TGTGCCAGCAGCTCCTGGACAGCTTCCGCGAGGGAGACCCAGTACTTC. Translation gives CASSSWTASARETQYF. Combining the CDR3 with reference TRBV7-3 and TRBJ2-5 gives the whole variable domain GAGVSQTPSNKVTEKGKYVELRCDPISGHTALYWYRQSLGQGPEFLIYFQGTGAADDSGLPNDRFFAVRPEGSVSTLKIQRTERGDSAVYLCASSSWTASARETQYFGPGTRLLVL.

This clonotype was recorded many times. CDR3 in DNA: TGCAGCGTTGAAAGAGCAGGAGGAAACACCGGGGAGCTGTTTTTT. Amino acids: CSVERAGGNTGELFF. This chain links TRBV29-1 with TRBJ2-2, with TRBD2 as a possible D gene (5 bases). This CDR3 spans 15 amino acids. V was pared by 2 bases and J by 2 bases, with 12 bases between. In germline, CDR1 is SQVTM, CDR2 ANQGSEA.

This clonotype occurred a few times. The chain is built from TRBV7-9 and TRBJ2-7; 9 bases agree with TRBD2. Unmatched junction bases numbered 9, after V lost 5 bases and J lost 7 bases. CDR1 and CDR2 from the germline V gene are SEHNR and FQNEAQ (reference sequence). This CDR3 comprises 14 residues. CDR3 protein: CASSDGGRAWEQYF. The CDR3 DNA is TGTGCCAGCAGCGATGGCGGGAGGGCCTGGGAGCAGTACTTC.

This clonotype was seen ten or more times. The J gene is TRBJ1-2, the V gene TRBV27; D may be TRBD1 (5 bases). The V gene's germline CDR1 is MNHEY and CDR2 SMNVEV (reference sequence). This CDR3 has 17 amino acids. V was pared by 4 bases and J by 4 bases, with 22 bases between. Here the CDR3 DNA reads TGTGCCAGCAGTTCCAACTTACAGGCGCACCCAGGCTATGGCTACACCTTC. This encodes CASSSNLQAHPGYGYTF.

This rearrangement joins TRBV5-5 to TRBJ2-1; D is undetermined. Trimming stripped 3 bases from V and 3 bases from J, with 13 bases between. CDR3 length equals 15 residues. CDR1 is SGHKS, CDR2 YYEKEE, per germline (reference sequence). The CDR3 sequence is CASSYLQNFYNEQFF. The CDR3 DNA sequence: TGTGCCAGCAGCTACTTACAGAACTTCTACAATGAGCAGTTCTTC.

This clonotype has just a few counts. V is TRBV7-8 and J is TRBJ2-7; no clear D. V was trimmed by 8 bases and J by 0 bases, leaving 14 bases between them. The CDR3 extends over 14 amino acids. Germline CDR1 and CDR2: SGHVS and FQNEAQ. CDR3 region: CASQARGYSYEQYF. CDR3 sequence (DNA): TGTGCCAGCCAGGCCCGCGGCTACTCCTACGAGCAGTACTTC.

The V gene is TRBV7-9, the J gene TRBJ2-7, with D tentatively TRBD1 or TRBD2 (5 bases each). The germline CDR1 and CDR2 sequences are SEHNR and FQNEAQ (reference sequence). The CDR3 totals 14 residues. V was clipped by 5 bases and J by 4 bases, with 15 bases between them. CDR3 amino acids: CASSTLLGEYEQYF. The CDR3 DNA sequence: TGTGCCAGCAGCACTCTCCTAGGGGAGTACGAGCAGTACTTC.

This clonotype appeared a few times. V usage is TRBV4-3 and J usage is TRBJ2-7; D gene unclear. V lost 4 bases to trimming and J lost 1 base, with 14 bases between them. This CDR3 has 15 residues. Per the germline V gene, CDR1 is LGHNA and CDR2 is YSLEER. CDR3 nucleotide sequence: TGCGCCAGCAGCCCCGTCCGGAGTCGGTCCTACGAGCAGTACTTC. Residues: CASSPVRSRSYEQYF.

This clonotype was counted many times. This rearrangement joins TRBV12-3 or TRBV12-4 to TRBJ1-6, with a weak D call TRBD1 (5 bases). Trimming cost V 7 bases and J 7 bases, with 8 bases left between them. The CDR3 runs to 12 residues. The CDR3: CASTEGNSPLHF. CDR3 DNA: TGTGCCAGCACCGAGGGGAATTCACCCCTCCACTTT.

This clonotype has ten or more counts. The chain uses TRBV10-3 and TRBJ2-1; 7 nucleotides align to TRBD1. The CDR3 extends over 16 amino acids. Trimming at V came to 1 base and at J to 6 bases, leaving 9 bases not matched to a gene. Germline assignment: CDR1 ENHRY and CDR2 SYGVKD. The DNA of the CDR3 is TGTGCCATCAGTGAGTTCCAGGGGGTTGGTGTCAATGAGCAGTTCTTC. This codes for CAISEFQGVGVNEQFF.

The chain carries TRBV7-8 and TRBJ1-1, with D maybe TRBD1 (6 bases). Trimming took off 0 bases at V and 7 bases at J, with 12 bases between the two ends. Germline CDR1 SGHVS, CDR2 FQNEAQ. The CDR3 loop spans 14 amino acids. The chain's CDR3 is CASSLAGATVEAFF. The CDR3 coding sequence is TGTGCCAGCAGCTTAGCGGGGGCCACGGTTGAAGCTTTCTTT.

This clonotype has at least ten counts. V is TRBV10-3 and J is TRBJ2-2, with D maybe TRBD2 (5 bases). Germline V CDR1 and CDR2: ENHRY, SYGVKD. V was cut by 5 bases and J by 8 bases, with 9 bases left in between. CDR3 length equals 12 residues. CDR3 DNA sequence: TGTGCCATCAGTCCGGGGTCAGGGGAGCTGTTTTTT. Its translation is CAISPGSGELFF.

The CDR3 sequence: CASSPRTLDEQYF. DNA of the CDR3: TGTGCCAGCAGCCCTCGGACTCTCGACGAGCAGTACTTC. This chain joins TRBV7-9 and TRBJ2-7, with D possibly TRBD2 on 5 matching bases. V shed 5 bases and J shed 5 bases, with 13 bases lying between them. The CDR3 is made up of 13 amino acids. The V gene's germline CDR1 is SEHNR and CDR2 FQNEAQ (reference sequence).

This clonotype appeared a few times. The chain joins TRBV5-1 to TRBJ2-7; 7 positions match TRBD1. The V segment lost 2 bases and the J segment 3 bases; nucleotides outside the gene matches: 5. The germline V gene encodes CDR1 SGHRS and CDR2 YFSETQ. The CDR3 has 14 amino acids. In DNA, the CDR3 is TGCGCCAGCAGCTTCTGGGACAGCAACTACGAGCAGTACTTC. Its protein is CASSFWDSNYEQYF.

This clonotype was detected many times. V is TRBV11-2 and J is TRBJ2-1, with D hard to call. The CDR3 runs to 13 residues. V gave up 0 bases and J gave up 7 bases, with 7 bases separating them. Germline V gives CDR1 SGHAT, CDR2 FQNNGV. CDR3 in DNA: TGTGCCAGCAGCTTAGACGGCGATAATGAGCAGTTCTTC. Translated, it gives CASSLDGDNEQFF.

This clonotype was detected only a few times. This chain connects TRBV4-1 to TRBJ2-1, with 14 positions matching TRBD2. The CDR3 length is 17 residues. Germline CDR1 is MGHRA and CDR2 is YSYEKL. V trimming: 2 bases; J trimming: 8 bases; junction bases outside the gene matches: 8. The CDR3 protein is CASSQISGLAGEDEQFF. CDR3 nucleotides: TGCGCCAGCAGCCAAATATCGGGACTAGCGGGAGAGGATGAGCAGTTCTTC.

Ten or more counts support this clonotype. The gene calls are TRBV6-4 and TRBJ1-1; 9 bases are a match to TRBD1. V lost 6 bases, J lost 1 base, and 3 bases stayed unmatched. Germline values: CDR1 MRHNA, CDR2 SNTAGT. This CDR3 has 14 amino acids. This CDR3 is CASRGTGTNTEAFF. In DNA form, the CDR3 reads TGTGCCAGCAGAGGGACAGGGACGAACACTGAAGCTTTCTTT.

This chain uses TRBV27 with TRBJ2-1; 14 bases fit TRBD2. This CDR3 has 15 amino acids. Germline V gene sequence: CDR1 MNHEY, CDR2 SMNVEV (reference sequence). V lost 5 bases, J lost 5 bases, and 2 bases stayed unmatched. Here the CDR3 DNA reads TGTGCCAGCAGTGCGACTAGCGGGGGGGACAATGAGCAGTTCTTC. Its translation: CASSATSGGDNEQFF.

This clonotype was recorded at least ten times. The rearrangement links TRBV12-3 or TRBV12-4 to TRBJ2-7, with a possible D match to TRBD1 (5 bases). Trimming removed 5 bases at V and 6 bases at J, with 17 bases between. This CDR3 comprises 14 residues. The CDR3, as DNA: TGTGCCAGCAGTCCCCCCGAGGACACTTCCGAGCAGTACTTC. This translates into CASSPPEDTSEQYF.

This clonotype was observed at least ten times. The J gene is TRBJ2-1, the V gene TRBV7-9, with D uncertain. The CDR3 spans 13 residues. Germline-derived CDR1 and CDR2 are SEHNR and FQNEAQ (reference sequence). With 4 bases removed from V and 3 bases from J, the gap between germline ends came to 7 bases. CDR3 region: CASSSDNYNEQFF. CDR3 DNA sequence: TGTGCCAGCAGCTCAGACAACTACAATGAGCAGTTCTTC.

The table lists this clonotype with many counts. The chain uses TRBV10-2 and TRBJ2-5; 7 bases map to TRBD2. CDR3 size: 15 residues. Germline V gene sequence: CDR1 WSHSY, CDR2 SAAADI. J lost 4 bases, V lost 0 bases, and 5 bases had no gene match. CDR3 DNA: TGCGCCAGCAGTGAGTCGGGGAGGGCCTCAGAGACCCAGTACTTC. As protein: CASSESGRASETQYF.